This TCR beta chain came from a study of blood T cell repertoires in COVID-19. The table came from immunoSEQ multiplex PCR; TCRdb's copy has only in-frame clones and leaves some out. The sample includes approximately 280,000 clones, more than 75% of them seen just once. Germline V gives CDR1 MGHDK, CDR2 SYGVNS. J was trimmed by 1 base and V by 4 bases; bases with no gene match: 4. The CDR3 covers 15 residues. The source material was peripheral blood. The J gene is TRBJ1-2, the V gene TRBV25-1; 9 bases map to TRBD1. The origin of this receptor is a woman aged 25 to 39 who had recovered from COVID-19. The CDR3 DNA is TGTGCCAGCAGTGCAACAGGGGGCTTTAACTATGGCTACACCTTC. Its translation: CASSATGGFNYGYTF.